The next 22 T cell receptor beta chains were all read from a single sample in a study of blood T cells in healthy people across ages. Alongside a J-beta primer mix, a sample-barcoded 5' primer served in a second PCR lasting about 7 to 11 cycles. A single record per CDR3 protein comes from TCRdb applying MiXCR to the 5' RACE reads. The sample holds under 800,000 distinct CDR3 sequences; around a fifth are singletons and the top ten take 3.5% to 4%. The sequencing input was blood. The receptors stem from a man between 65 and 85 years old in good health.

This clonotype was seen a handful of times. The J gene is TRBJ2-1, the V gene TRBV7-2; D gene unclear. TRBJ2-7 explains the end of the DNA better; the J call may be wrong. The V gene's germline CDR1 is SGHTA and CDR2 FQGNSA. This CDR3 region has 14 residues. The CDR3 coding sequence is TGTGCCAGCAGCTTAGTGGGCACCACCTACGAGCAGTACTTC. Amino acids: CASSLVGTTYEQYF.

This clonotype was recorded at least ten times. The chain combines TRBV27 with TRBJ1-2; no firm D call. Trimming cost V 7 bases and J 0 bases, with 15 bases left between them. Germline V gene data show CDR1 as MNHEY and CDR2 as SMNVEV (reference sequence). The CDR3 extends over 15 amino acids. The CDR3 region has the DNA TGTGCCAGCAAACACTTCCAGGCTACTAACTATGGCTACACCTTC. Its protein is CASKHFQATNYGYTF.

This chain links TRBV5-5 with TRBJ2-6; 7 nucleotides agree with TRBD2. This CDR3 spans 16 amino acids. After removal of 4 bases from V and 3 bases from J, the junction contained 7 bases not matched to a gene. Per germline, CDR1 SGHKS and CDR2 YYEKEE (reference sequence). The CDR3 region has the DNA TGTGCCAGCAGCCCTGGCGGGGGTGGTGGGGCCAACGTCCTGACTTTC. Residues: CASSPGGGGGANVLTF.

The sample holds a few counts of this clonotype. The rearrangement links TRBV14 to TRBJ1-1; D is unclear. The length of the CDR3 is 15 residues. The V end lost 5 bases, the J end lost 4 bases, and 17 bases lay between the germline ends. CDR1 is SGHDN, CDR2 FVKESK, per germline. The CDR3 region is CASSTGAALLTEAFF. In nucleotides, the CDR3 is TGTGCCAGCAGCACCGGTGCCGCTCTTCTCACTGAAGCTTTCTTT.

The chain joins TRBV14 to TRBJ2-1, with 8 bases that match TRBD1. The CDR3 length is 16 residues. V lost 3 bases, J lost 2 bases, and 6 bases stayed unmatched. Germline V gene sequence: CDR1 SGHDN, CDR2 FVKESK. The chain's CDR3 is CASSQIGTGTYNEQFF. CDR3 DNA sequence: TGTGCCAGCAGCCAGATTGGGACAGGTACCTACAATGAGCAGTTCTTC.

This clonotype was counted between two and nine times. J is TRBJ2-3 and V is TRBV6-2 or TRBV6-3; 10 nucleotides line up with TRBD2. The CDR3 is 15 residues long. CDR1 MNHEY and CDR2 SVGEGT come from the germline V gene. Trimming removed 6 bases from V and 9 bases from J; junction bases left unmatched: 12. The chain's CDR3 is CASRHLGLAGATQYF. In DNA, the CDR3 is TGTGCCAGCAGACACCTCGGGCTAGCGGGAGCCACGCAGTATTTT.

This clonotype was observed a few times. The genes are TRBV3-1 and TRBJ1-4, with 9 positions matching TRBD1. CDR1 and CDR2 from the germline V gene are LGHDT and YNNKEL (reference sequence). V shed 0 bases and J 5 bases; nucleotides not matched to a gene: 7. CDR3 length: 17 residues. CDR3 in DNA: TGTGCCAGCAGCCAAGAGGCTACAGGGGGCCCAAATGAAAAACTGTTTTTT. Translating gives CASSQEATGGPNEKLFF.

This clonotype was recorded a few times. The chain has TRBV12-3 or TRBV12-4 and TRBJ1-1; 10 positions match TRBD1. This CDR3 has 16 amino acids. V gave up 1 base and J gave up 4 bases; unmatched junction bases: 6. The CDR3 region is CASSLGIGDRGTEAFF. CDR3 in DNA: TGTGCCAGCAGTTTAGGGATAGGGGACAGGGGCACTGAAGCTTTCTTT.

The gene calls are TRBV12-3 or TRBV12-4 and TRBJ1-4; D is unresolved. The CDR3 contains 12 residues. Between the trimmed V and J ends, which lost 8 bases and 5 bases, there was a span of 9 bases. Written as DNA, the CDR3 is TGTGCCAGCGGGTCGACCAATGAAAAACTGTTTTTT. The encoded protein is CASGSTNEKLFF.

The CDR3 coding sequence is TGCGCCAGCAGCTTACACCATCCTGGCACCGGGGAGCTGTTTTTT. Translation gives CASSLHHPGTGELFF. The chain joins TRBV4-1 to TRBJ2-2; no firm D call. Germline assignment: CDR1 MGHRA and CDR2 YSYEKL. This CDR3 comprises 15 residues. Trimming stripped 5 bases from V and 4 bases from J, with 14 bases between.

A few counts support this clonotype. The rearrangement joins TRBV7-3 to TRBJ2-7, with unresolved D. CDR3 length: 15 residues. From germline, CDR1 is SGHTA and CDR2 FQGTGA. Deletions cut 4 bases from V and 2 bases from J, with 15 bases between. The CDR3 DNA sequence: TGTGCCAGCAGCTATACGGGCGCGGCACCCTACGAGCAGTACTTC. It specifies CASSYTGAAPYEQYF.

V is TRBV29-1 and J is TRBJ2-7; 10 bases are a match to TRBD1. J lost 2 bases, V lost 4 bases, and 5 bases had no gene match. CDR1 is SQVTM, CDR2 ANQGSEA, per germline. The CDR3 loop spans 14 amino acids. The CDR3 reads CSVADRGHPYEQYF. Written as DNA, the CDR3 is TGCAGCGTTGCAGACAGGGGGCATCCCTACGAGCAGTACTTC.

The chain joins TRBV29-1 to TRBJ2-3; D is possibly TRBD1 or TRBD2 (5 bases each). CDR1 is SQVTM and CDR2 is ANQGSEA in the germline V gene. Trimming pared 5 bases from V and 3 bases from J, leaving 12 bases between. There are 13 residues in the CDR3. This chain's CDR3 is CSVSGTPTDTQYF. DNA for the CDR3: TGCAGCGTTTCCGGGACGCCAACAGATACGCAGTATTTT.

The V gene is TRBV11-2, the J gene TRBJ2-2; D is ambiguous. Per the germline V gene, CDR1 is SGHAT and CDR2 is FQNNGV. The CDR3 is 15 residues long. V lost 4 bases to trimming and J lost 3 bases, with 12 bases between them. The CDR3: CASSSTTWDTGELFF. The DNA of the CDR3 is TGTGCCAGCAGCTCCACCACTTGGGACACCGGGGAGCTGTTTTTT.

The genes are TRBV6-5 and TRBJ1-2; D ambiguous. From germline, CDR1 is MNHEY and CDR2 SVGAGI. Trimming took 8 bases from V and 7 from J, leaving 17 bases between them. The CDR3 has 13 amino acids. CDR3 bases: TGTGCCAGCGGCTCGGGTTGGGGTTCTGGCTACACCTTC. Residues: CASGSGWGSGYTF.

The chain is built from TRBV20-1 and TRBJ2-3, with 8 positions matching TRBD2. The germline CDR1 and CDR2 sequences are DFQATT and SNEGSKA (reference sequence). The CDR3 length is 15 residues. This CDR3 is CSPQASGPSTDTQYF. The CDR3 nucleotides are TGCAGCCCGCAAGCTAGCGGGCCAAGCACAGATACGCAGTATTTT.

This clonotype was counted a few times. The V call is TRBV6-4, the J call TRBJ2-5; the match to TRBD2 covers 10 bases. The CDR3 is 18 amino acids. The V segment lost 11 bases and the J segment 5 bases; nucleotides outside the gene matches: 23. Looked up from germline, CDR1 is MRHNA and CDR2 is SNTAGT. The CDR3 here is CAVRGREPLTSGKETQYF. Here the CDR3 DNA reads TGTGCCGTCAGGGGGCGCGAACCCTTAACTAGCGGGAAGGAGACCCAGTACTTC.

The CDR3 region is CASSIAATSTDTQYF. The CDR3 nucleotides read TGTGCCAGTAGTATAGCAGCAACTAGCACAGATACGCAGTATTTT. This chain links TRBV19 with TRBJ2-3; no clear D. Germline V gene sequence: CDR1 LNHDA, CDR2 SQIVND (reference sequence). This CDR3 spans 15 amino acids. With 1 base removed from V and 0 bases from J, the gap between germline ends came to 8 bases.

The chain joins TRBV27 to TRBJ2-5; 10 nucleotides line up with TRBD2. With V trimmed by 5 bases and J by 5 bases, 5 bases remained unmatched. This CDR3 is 14 amino acids long. The germline V gene has CDR1 MNHEY and CDR2 SMNVEV (reference sequence). CDR3: CASSQQGLAETQYF. CDR3 DNA: TGTGCCAGCAGTCAACAGGGACTAGCGGAGACCCAGTACTTC.

The CDR3, as DNA: TGTGCCAGCAGCAAAGACCTGGGCCCTGGGGCCAACGTCCTGACTTTC. Encoded protein: CASSKDLGPGANVLTF. The V gene is TRBV21-1, the J gene TRBJ2-6. TRBV21-1 corresponds to a pseudogene. The CDR3 extends over 16 amino acids.

The V and J genes are TRBV20-1 and TRBJ2-3; the D is unclear. This CDR3 spans 12 amino acids. Germline CDR1 DFQATT, CDR2 SNEGSKA (reference sequence). Trimming removed 3 bases at V and 4 bases at J, with 8 bases between. CDR3 loop: CSARGQADTQYF. CDR3 bases: TGCAGTGCTAGGGGCCAGGCAGATACGCAGTATTTT.

The chain is built from TRBV6-1 and TRBJ2-2; 8 nucleotides align to TRBD1. There are 14 residues in the CDR3. The V gene end was trimmed by 6 bases and the J gene end by 7 bases; junction bases not matched to a gene: 7. Germline assignment: CDR1 MNHNS and CDR2 SASEGT. The chain's CDR3 is CASSGWTGLGELFF. The CDR3 DNA sequence: TGTGCCAGCAGCGGCTGGACAGGGCTCGGGGAGCTGTTTTTT.